A single sample is the source of the 10 T cell receptor beta chains below, sequenced in a study of CD8 T cells in Susac syndrome. cDNA came from about 0.5 to 1 ug RNA primed by random hexamers. TCRdb re-derived calls from the immunoSEQ multiplex PCR reads in MiXCR, one entry per CDR3 protein. Of some 210,000 distinct CDR3 sequences listed, over 90% were seen once; the top ten hold roughly 0.14%. Sequencing input: CD4+ T cells from PBMCs. The origin of the receptors is a human donor with Susac syndrome.

This chain links TRBV30 with TRBJ2-7; 7 positions match TRBD2. Germline lookup yields CDR1 GTSNPN and CDR2 SVGIG (reference sequence). This CDR3 has 14 residues. Trimming removed 4 bases from V and 1 base from J; junction bases left unmatched: 7. CDR3 sequence: CAWTTGEGSYEQYF. The CDR3 DNA is TGTGCCTGGACCACCGGGGAGGGATCCTACGAGCAGTACTTC.

The J gene is TRBJ1-2, the V gene TRBV7-2; D is uncertain. This CDR3 has 14 residues. V shed 3 bases and J shed 0 bases, with 8 bases lying between them. Germline V gives CDR1 SGHTA, CDR2 FQGNSA. The CDR3 nucleotides are TGTGCCAGCAGCTTGGGATCCACTAACTATGGCTACACCTTC. It codes for CASSLGSTNYGYTF.

This chain links TRBV12-3 or TRBV12-4 with TRBJ2-7; D might be TRBD1 (5 bases). This CDR3 has 14 residues. V was clipped by 2 bases and J by 2 bases, with 10 bases between them. The chain's CDR3 is CASSLNGAPYEQYF. Written as DNA, the CDR3 is TGTGCCAGCAGTTTAAATGGGGCCCCCTACGAGCAGTACTTC.

This chain connects TRBV12-3 or TRBV12-4 to TRBJ1-1, with a weak D call TRBD1 (5 bases). Between the trimmed V and J ends, which lost 6 bases and 0 bases, there was a span of 8 bases. This CDR3 has 13 amino acids. Written as DNA, the CDR3 is TGTGCCAGCAGGGGGGAGATGAACACTGAAGCTTTCTTT. Its translation: CASRGEMNTEAFF.

The DNA for the CDR3 is TGCAGTGCTCGACCCGGGACAGGGGGGTCCTACGAGCAGTACTTC. Translation gives CSARPGTGGSYEQYF. The rearrangement joins TRBV20-1 to TRBJ2-7; 11 bases map to TRBD1. This CDR3 is 15 amino acids long. The junction had 7 bases not matched to a gene; V was cut back by 5 bases and J by 1 base. Germline loops: CDR1 DFQATT, CDR2 SNEGSKA (reference sequence).

This sequence joins TRBV30 and TRBJ2-3; D not certain. Trimming removed 2 bases from V and 1 base from J, with 13 bases in between. Germline V gene lookup returns CDR1 GTSNPN and CDR2 SVGIG (reference sequence). The CDR3 runs 15 residues. The CDR3, as DNA: TGTGCCTGGAGTCCATTGCCGCCCCGCACAGATACGCAGTATTTT. Translation gives CAWSPLPPRTDTQYF.

The V gene is TRBV30, the J gene TRBJ2-1; D ambiguous. V was pared by 3 bases and J by 8 bases, with 11 bases between. This CDR3 spans 12 amino acids. CDR1 GTSNPN and CDR2 SVGIG come from the germline V gene (reference sequence). The CDR3 nucleotides are TGTGCCTGGAGCCCCCGCGACGATGAGCAGTTCTTC. Translated, it gives CAWSPRDDEQFF.

The gene calls are TRBV6-1 and TRBJ1-5; no clear D gene. The CDR3 has 15 residues. The V and J ends lost 8 bases and 7 bases respectively, with 21 bases between them. CDR1 and CDR2 (germline): MNHNS, SASEGT. DNA of the CDR3: TGTGCCAGCCCTGGACTGGGTTGGATAAGGCAGCCCCAGCATTTT. The encoded protein is CASPGLGWIRQPQHF.

The chain joins TRBV6-5 to TRBJ1-6; D possibly corresponds to TRBD1 (5 bases). The V gene lost 4 bases and the J gene lost 3 bases, with 13 bases spanning the gap. In germline, CDR1 is MNHEY, CDR2 SVGAGI. This CDR3 has 16 amino acids. The CDR3 nucleotides read TGTGCCAGCAGTTCACGCCATGGGGGCTATAATTCACCCCTCCACTTT. It yields the protein CASSSRHGGYNSPLHF.

The rearrangement links TRBV21-1 to TRBJ2-4; the table names TRBD1, a call not compared with the DNA. TRBV21-1 is a recognized pseudogene. The CDR3 consists of 14 residues. In DNA, the CDR3 is TGTGCCAGCAGCAAAGAGGGGTATGGGGACATTCAGTACTTC. Protein: CASSKEGYGDIQYF.